Following are 19 T cell receptor beta chains from one sample sequenced in a study of T cell repertoires in cytomegalovirus infection (dated by TCRdb to between 2017 and 2020). Reads for this sample came from an Illumina HiSeq 1500. TCRdb itself trimmed the public reads at Q25 with fastp, ran MiXCR and retained productive beta chains. For every CDR3 protein sequence, its rows merge into one entry that carries the most common genes and DNA. The sample table contains about 260,000 distinct CDR3 sequences; only one count was recorded for roughly 10% of them. The ten largest clones represent approximately 15% of the sample. The sequencing sample was made of PBMCs. The receptors derive from a human donor in good health (CMV status not recorded). Some clones in this sample may be carry-over from other donors' samples.

The rearrangement links TRBV19 to TRBJ1-2; 7 bases match TRBD1. CDR3 size: 13 residues. The germline CDR1 and CDR2 sequences are LNHDA and SQIVND (reference sequence). V dropped 9 bases and J dropped 8; count of bases not matched to a gene: 12. Here the CDR3 DNA reads TGTGCCAGCACGGGCGAGGGGGCTGGCGGCTACACCTTC. Translation gives CASTGEGAGGYTF.

This clonotype has a count of ten or more. The CDR3 DNA sequence: TGTGCCAGCAGTTACCCCGGGACAGGGGTAGAGACCCAGTACTTC. Amino acid sequence: CASSYPGTGVETQYF. The chain combines TRBV6-2 or TRBV6-3 with TRBJ2-5; TRBD1 matches at 10 bases. Germline CDR1 MNHEY, CDR2 SVGEGT. This CDR3 contains 15 residues. The V and J ends lost 2 bases and 4 bases, in that order; junction bases with no gene match: 4.

This clonotype was recorded many times. The chain recombines TRBV7-2 with TRBJ1-1; 7 bases line up with TRBD1. The CDR3 spans 13 residues. The ends lost 6 bases at V and 0 bases at J; junction bases unmatched: 1. In germline, CDR1 is SGHTA, CDR2 FQGNSA. The CDR3 DNA is TGTGCCAGCAGGACAGGGATGAACACTGAAGCTTTCTTT. Translating it yields CASRTGMNTEAFF.

This chain connects TRBV5-6 to TRBJ2-1; 7 positions match TRBD1. The V segment lost 4 bases and the J segment 8 bases; nucleotides outside the gene matches: 12. Per germline, CDR1 SGHDT and CDR2 YYEEEE. The CDR3 sequence is 15 residues long. This CDR3 is CASSEKGGADDEQFF. The CDR3, as DNA: TGTGCCAGCAGCGAGAAAGGGGGCGCAGACGATGAGCAGTTCTTC. The full variable domain, its missing parts supplied by reference TRBV5-6 and TRBJ2-1, is DAGVTQSPTHLIKTRGQQVTLRCSPKSGHDTVSWYQQALGQGPQFIFQYYEEEERQRGNFPDRFSGHQFPNYSSELNVNALLLGDSALYLCASSEKGGADDEQFFGPGTRLTVL.

This clonotype was found a few times. The J gene is TRBJ2-5, the V gene TRBV9; D remains ambiguous. The ends were cut back, 0 bases at V and 5 bases at J, with 14 bases in the middle. CDR3 length: 15 residues. Germline V lookup: CDR1 SGDLS, CDR2 YYNGEE. CDR3 sequence (DNA): TGTGCCAGCAGCGTAGAAAACACCCCCCTGGAGACCCAGTACTTC. This encodes CASSVENTPLETQYF.

This clonotype occurred many times. The genes are TRBV7-3 and TRBJ2-3; D ambiguous. Germline V gene data show CDR1 as SGHTA and CDR2 as FQGTGA. Trimming shortened V by 5 bases and J by 2 bases, and 11 bases separated the two germline ends. CDR3 length: 14 amino acids. Here the CDR3 DNA reads TGTGCCAGCAGCGCAGACGGTAACACAGATACGCAGTATTTT. This sequence encodes CASSADGNTDTQYF.

This clonotype was recorded many times. This chain joins TRBV7-3 and TRBJ2-2; D not certain. This CDR3 has 14 residues. With 2 bases removed from V and 0 bases from J, the gap between germline ends came to 4 bases. Germline loops: CDR1 SGHTA, CDR2 FQGTGA. The CDR3 is CASSLVANTGELFF. The CDR3, as DNA: TGTGCCAGCAGCTTAGTCGCGAACACCGGGGAGCTGTTTTTT.

This clonotype was observed a handful of times. The DNA of the CDR3 is TGTGCCAGCAGCTTGACAGGGATTAACTATGGCTACACCTTC. Translating gives CASSLTGINYGYTF. This rearrangement joins TRBV7-6 to TRBJ1-2; 7 bases line up with TRBD1. Looked up from germline, CDR1 is SGHVS and CDR2 is FNYEAQ. Trimming at V came to 3 bases and at J to 1 base, leaving 2 bases not matched to a gene. The CDR3 extends over 14 amino acids.

This clonotype was detected a few times. The chain uses TRBV6-2 or TRBV6-3 and TRBJ1-2; maybe TRBD1 (5 bases). Germline V gene sequence: CDR1 MNHEY, CDR2 SVGEGT. The CDR3 is made up of 13 amino acids. With 4 bases removed from V and 8 bases from J, the gap between germline ends came to 14 bases. The CDR3 protein is CASSFFRVRGYTF. CDR3 DNA: TGTGCCAGCAGTTTTTTCAGGGTCCGGGGCTACACCTTC.

This clonotype was seen a few times. The rearrangement joins TRBV28 to TRBJ2-7; a weak D match, TRBD1 (5 bases). V was shortened by 5 bases and J by 0 bases, with 8 bases between the two germline ends. The CDR3 has 13 amino acids. In germline, CDR1 is MDHEN, CDR2 SYDVKM. This CDR3 is CASSGANSYEQYF. The DNA of the CDR3 is TGTGCCAGCAGTGGGGCCAACTCCTACGAGCAGTACTTC.

In its sample, this clonotype was seen many times. The V and J genes are TRBV29-1 and TRBJ1-3; D remains unclear. Deletions cut 3 bases from V and 9 bases from J, with 12 bases between. The CDR3 contains 12 residues. Germline V gene data show CDR1 as SQVTM and CDR2 as ANQGSEA. The CDR3 nucleotides read TGCAGCGTTGAGGCCCCTCAAGGCACCATATATTTT. Its protein is CSVEAPQGTIYF.

Written as DNA, the CDR3 is TGCAGCGTTGTCTCTACCGGGCCCCAAGCGGGGCAGTACTTC. This encodes CSVVSTGPQAGQYF. The gene calls are TRBV29-1 and TRBJ2-7, with D possibly matching TRBD2 (6 bases). Trimming took off 4 bases at V and 9 bases at J, with 22 bases between the two ends. Germline V gene sequence: CDR1 SQVTM, CDR2 ANQGSEA. The CDR3 has 14 residues.

This clonotype was counted many times. The chain couples TRBV7-2 to TRBJ2-1; 14 bases are shared with TRBD2. The CDR3 covers 16 residues. Germline-derived CDR1 and CDR2 are SGHTA and FQGNSA. The J segment lost 9 bases and the V segment lost 3 bases, leaving 7 bases of the junction unmatched. CDR3 nucleotide sequence: TGTGCCAGCAGCTTCCTGACTAGCGGGGGGGCAGGTGAGCAGTTCTTC. The encoded protein is CASSFLTSGGAGEQFF.

This clonotype was counted ten times or more. This sequence joins TRBV28 and TRBJ1-1, with D tentatively TRBD1 (6 bases). Looked up from germline, CDR1 is MDHEN and CDR2 is SYDVKM. V dropped 11 bases and J dropped 1 base, with 17 bases sitting between them. The CDR3 has 14 amino acids. As DNA, the CDR3 is TGTGCCGGAAGGTTCCAGGGGAGGAACACTGAAGCTTTCTTT. Residues: CAGRFQGRNTEAFF.

This clonotype was observed many times. For the CDR3, the DNA is TGTGCCAGCAGCTTTGGTTCTAGCGGGAGAGGAGGAGGACGGGGGTACTTC. Its protein product is CASSFGSSGRGGGRGYF. The gene calls are TRBV7-2 and TRBJ2-7, with TRBD2 matching 10 bases. This CDR3 comprises 17 residues. Germline V gene lookup returns CDR1 SGHTA and CDR2 FQGNSA. J gave up 12 bases and V 3 bases, and 20 bases lay outside the gene matches.

This clonotype was seen many times. CDR3 residues: CASSSPGTTYNEQFF. The CDR3 DNA reads as TGTGCCAGCAGCTCGCCAGGGACGACCTACAATGAGCAGTTCTTC. The chain uses TRBV11-2 and TRBJ2-1; D may match TRBD1 or TRBD2 (5 bases each). Germline V lookup: CDR1 SGHAT, CDR2 FQNNGV. The CDR3 consists of 15 residues. V lost 4 bases to trimming and J lost 2 bases, with 12 bases between them.

This clonotype was detected only a few times. J is TRBJ1-4 and V is TRBV6-5; 7 nucleotides align to TRBD1. Per the germline V gene, CDR1 is MNHEY and CDR2 is SVGAGI. J was trimmed by 5 bases and V by 6 bases; bases with no gene match: 6. This CDR3 is built from 14 residues. For the CDR3, the DNA is TGTGCCAGCAGGGACAGGCGAACCAATGAAAAACTGTTTTTT. Protein sequence: CASRDRRTNEKLFF.

This clonotype has a count of ten or more. V and J are TRBV24-1 and TRBJ2-1; 10 nucleotides align to TRBD1. This CDR3 region has 16 residues. Per the germline V gene, CDR1 is KGHDR and CDR2 is SFDVKD. After removal of 3 bases from V and 6 bases from J, the junction contained 7 bases not matched to a gene. DNA for the CDR3: TGTGCCACCAGTGATATAACCGGGACAGGGGCCAATGAGCAGTTCTTC. It translates to CATSDITGTGANEQFF.

The J gene is TRBJ1-3, the V gene TRBV19, with 8 positions matching TRBD1. From germline, CDR1 is LNHDA and CDR2 SQIVND (reference sequence). J was trimmed by 4 bases and V by 6 bases; bases with no gene match: 8. The CDR3 contains 15 residues. The CDR3 coding sequence is TGTGCCAGTAGAGACCAGGGGACAGGCGGAAACACCATATATTTT. Protein product: CASRDQGTGGNTIYF. Complete variable domain (other parts from reference TRBV19 and TRBJ1-3): DGGITQSPKYLFRKEGQNVTLSCEQNLNHDAMYWYRQDPGQGLRLIYYSQIVNDFQKGDIAEGYSVSREKKESFPLTVTSAQKNPTAFYLCASRDQGTGGNTIYFGEGSWLTVV.